The text below deals with one T cell receptor (beta chain). The antigen remains unidentified. The data were taken from a study of T cells in Graves' hyperthyroidism and ophthalmopathy. Template material for amplifying TCR beta CDR3 regions consisted of RNA transcripts. HTBI primers were employed in a first-round RT-PCR of the TCR CDR3. TCRdb used MiXCR to reprocess the multiplex PCR reads, holding one entry per CDR3 protein. Of 400,000 or so distinct CDR3 sequences detected, over 13% appear once; the ten largest clones hold around 28%. The CDR3 loop spans 14 amino acids. Trimming took 5 bases from V and 5 from J; bases not matched to a gene: 8. Germline CDR1 is DFQATT and CDR2 is SNEGSKA (reference sequence). Study-wide results and caveats: Most clonotypes expanded in the thyroid (above 0.001) were also present in blood.

The V call is TRBV20-1, the J call TRBJ2-5; 10 bases match TRBD2. Sequencing was carried out using blood. This receptor was identified in a man in his fifties with Graves' ophthalmopathy. CDR3 in amino acids: CSASLAGVKETQYF. The CDR3, as DNA: TGCAGTGCTTCGCTAGCGGGAGTTAAGGAGACCCAGTACTTC.